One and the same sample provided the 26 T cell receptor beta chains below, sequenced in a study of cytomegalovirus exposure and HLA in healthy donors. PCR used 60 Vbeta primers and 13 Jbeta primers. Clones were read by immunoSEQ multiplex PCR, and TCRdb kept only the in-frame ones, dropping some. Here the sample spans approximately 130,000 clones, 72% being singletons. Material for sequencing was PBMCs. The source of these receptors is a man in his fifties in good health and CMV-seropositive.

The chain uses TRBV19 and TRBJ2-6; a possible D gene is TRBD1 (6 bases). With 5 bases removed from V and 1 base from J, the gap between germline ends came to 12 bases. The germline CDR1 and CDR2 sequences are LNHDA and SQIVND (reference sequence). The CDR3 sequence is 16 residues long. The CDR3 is CASSEQGRSGANVLTF. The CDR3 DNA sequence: TGTGCCAGTAGTGAACAGGGCAGGTCTGGGGCCAACGTCCTGACTTTC.

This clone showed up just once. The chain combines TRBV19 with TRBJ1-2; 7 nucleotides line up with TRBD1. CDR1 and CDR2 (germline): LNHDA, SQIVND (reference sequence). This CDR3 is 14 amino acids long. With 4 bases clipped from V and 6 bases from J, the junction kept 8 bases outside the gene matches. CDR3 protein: CASSRTGVQNGYTF. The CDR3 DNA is TGTGCCAGTAGTAGGACAGGCGTTCAAAATGGCTACACCTTC.

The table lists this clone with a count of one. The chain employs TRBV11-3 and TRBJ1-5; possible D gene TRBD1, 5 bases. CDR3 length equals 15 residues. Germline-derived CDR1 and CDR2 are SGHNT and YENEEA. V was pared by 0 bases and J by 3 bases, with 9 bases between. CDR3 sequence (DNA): TGTGCCAGCAGCTTAGAAGGAGGGGACAATCAGCCCCAGCATTTT. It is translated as CASSLEGGDNQPQHF.

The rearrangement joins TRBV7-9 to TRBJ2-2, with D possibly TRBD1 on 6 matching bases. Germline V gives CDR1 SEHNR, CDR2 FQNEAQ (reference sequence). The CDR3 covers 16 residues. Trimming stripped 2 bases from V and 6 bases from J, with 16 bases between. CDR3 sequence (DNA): TGTGCCAGCAGCTTACCGGGACAAGTTGGCGCCGGGGAGCTGTTTTTT. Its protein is CASSLPGQVGAGELFF.

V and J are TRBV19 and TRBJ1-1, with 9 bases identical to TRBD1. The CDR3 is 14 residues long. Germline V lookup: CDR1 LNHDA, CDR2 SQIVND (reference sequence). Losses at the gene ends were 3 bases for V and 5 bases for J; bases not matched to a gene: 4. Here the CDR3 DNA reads TGTGCCAGTAGTATTGACAGGGGGTTTACTGAAGCTTTCTTT. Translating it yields CASSIDRGFTEAFF.

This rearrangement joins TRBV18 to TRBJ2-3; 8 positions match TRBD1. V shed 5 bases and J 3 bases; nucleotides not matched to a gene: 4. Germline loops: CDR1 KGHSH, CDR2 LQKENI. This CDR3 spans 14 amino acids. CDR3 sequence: CASSLTGGTDTQYF. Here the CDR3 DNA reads TGTGCCAGCTCATTAACAGGGGGGACAGATACGCAGTATTTT.

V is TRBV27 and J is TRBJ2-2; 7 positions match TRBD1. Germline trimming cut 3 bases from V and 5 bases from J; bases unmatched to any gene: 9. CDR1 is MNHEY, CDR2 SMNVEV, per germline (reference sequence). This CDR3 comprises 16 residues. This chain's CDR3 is CASSFRQGGRTGELFF. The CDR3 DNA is TGTGCCAGCAGTTTTAGACAGGGCGGGCGAACCGGGGAGCTGTTTTTT.

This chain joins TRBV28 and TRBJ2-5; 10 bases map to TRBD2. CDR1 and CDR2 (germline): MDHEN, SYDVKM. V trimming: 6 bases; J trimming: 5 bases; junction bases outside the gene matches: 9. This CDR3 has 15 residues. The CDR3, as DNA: TGTGCCAGCAGCACAGCGGGAGGGCTGGGGGAGACCCAGTACTTC. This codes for CASSTAGGLGETQYF.

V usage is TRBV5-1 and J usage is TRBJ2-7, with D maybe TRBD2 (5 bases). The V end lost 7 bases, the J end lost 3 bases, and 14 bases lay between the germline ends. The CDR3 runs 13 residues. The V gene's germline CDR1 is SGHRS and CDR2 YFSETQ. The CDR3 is CASHRAGGYEQYF. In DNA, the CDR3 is TGCGCCAGCCACCGCGCGGGTGGCTACGAGCAGTACTTC.

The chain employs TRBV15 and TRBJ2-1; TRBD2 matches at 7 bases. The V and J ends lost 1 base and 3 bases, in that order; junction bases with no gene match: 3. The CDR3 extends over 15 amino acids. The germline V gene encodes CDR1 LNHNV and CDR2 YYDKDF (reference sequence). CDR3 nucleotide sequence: TGTGCCACCAGCAGAGGCGGGGGAATCTACAATGAGCAGTTCTTC. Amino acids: CATSRGGGIYNEQFF.

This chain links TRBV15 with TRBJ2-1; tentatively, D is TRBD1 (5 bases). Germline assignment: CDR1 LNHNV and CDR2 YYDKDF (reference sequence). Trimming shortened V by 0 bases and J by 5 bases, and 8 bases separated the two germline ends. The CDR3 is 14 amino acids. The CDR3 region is CATSRDRANNEQFF. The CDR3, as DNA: TGTGCCACCAGCAGAGACAGGGCAAACAATGAGCAGTTCTTC.

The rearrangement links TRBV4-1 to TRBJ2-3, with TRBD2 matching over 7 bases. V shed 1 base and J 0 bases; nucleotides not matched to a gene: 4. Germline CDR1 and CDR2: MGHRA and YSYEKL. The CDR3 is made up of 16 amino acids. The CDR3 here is CASSQGASGSTDTQYF. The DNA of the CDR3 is TGCGCCAGCAGCCAAGGGGCTAGCGGCAGCACAGATACGCAGTATTTT.

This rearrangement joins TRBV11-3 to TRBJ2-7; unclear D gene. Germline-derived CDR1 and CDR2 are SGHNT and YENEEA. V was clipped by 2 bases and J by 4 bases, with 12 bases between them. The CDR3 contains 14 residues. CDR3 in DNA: TGTGCCAGCAGCTTATACAGTGATGATTACGAGCAGTACTTC. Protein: CASSLYSDDYEQYF. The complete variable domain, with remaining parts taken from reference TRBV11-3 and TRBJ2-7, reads EAGVVQSPRYKIIEKKQPVAFWCNPISGHNTLYWYLQNLGQGPELLIRYENEEAVDDSQLPKDRFSAERLKGVDSTLKIQPAELGDSAVYLCASSLYSDDYEQYFGPGTRLTVT.

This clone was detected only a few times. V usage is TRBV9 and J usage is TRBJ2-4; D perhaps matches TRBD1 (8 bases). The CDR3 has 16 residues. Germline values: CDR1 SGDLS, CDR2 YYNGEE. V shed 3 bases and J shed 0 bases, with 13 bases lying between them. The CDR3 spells CASSEQGGLAKNIQYF. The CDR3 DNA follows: TGTGCCAGCAGCGAACAGGGGGGGCTAGCCAAAAACATTCAGTACTTC. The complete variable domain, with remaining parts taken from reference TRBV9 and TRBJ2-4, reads DSGVTQTPKHLITATGQRVTLRCSPRSGDLSVYWYQQSLDQGLQFLIQYYNGEERAKGNILERFSAQQFPDLHSELNLSSLELGDSALYFCASSEQGGLAKNIQYFGAGTRLSVL.

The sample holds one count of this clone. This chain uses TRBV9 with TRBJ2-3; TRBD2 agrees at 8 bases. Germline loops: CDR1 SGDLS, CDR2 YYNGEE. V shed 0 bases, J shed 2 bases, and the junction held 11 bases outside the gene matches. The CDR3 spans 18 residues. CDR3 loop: CASSVEPGGPDFTDTQYF. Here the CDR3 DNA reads TGTGCCAGCAGCGTAGAACCGGGAGGGCCGGATTTCACAGATACGCAGTATTTT. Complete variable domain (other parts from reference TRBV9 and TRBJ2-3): DSGVTQTPKHLITATGQRVTLRCSPRSGDLSVYWYQQSLDQGLQFLIQYYNGEERAKGNILERFSAQQFPDLHSELNLSSLELGDSALYFCASSVEPGGPDFTDTQYFGPGTRLTVL.

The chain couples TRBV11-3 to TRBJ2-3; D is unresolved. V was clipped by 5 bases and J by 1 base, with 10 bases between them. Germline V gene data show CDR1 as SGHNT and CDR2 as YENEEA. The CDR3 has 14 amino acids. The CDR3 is CASSAREGTDTQYF. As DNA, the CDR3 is TGTGCCAGCAGCGCCCGTGAGGGCACAGATACGCAGTATTTT.

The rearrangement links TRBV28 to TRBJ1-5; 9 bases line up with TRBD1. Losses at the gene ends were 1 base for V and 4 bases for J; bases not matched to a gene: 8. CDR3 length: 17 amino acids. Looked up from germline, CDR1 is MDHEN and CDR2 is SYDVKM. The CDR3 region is CASSLFPGQGSNQPQHF. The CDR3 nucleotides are TGTGCCAGCAGTTTATTCCCGGGACAGGGAAGTAATCAGCCCCAGCATTTT.

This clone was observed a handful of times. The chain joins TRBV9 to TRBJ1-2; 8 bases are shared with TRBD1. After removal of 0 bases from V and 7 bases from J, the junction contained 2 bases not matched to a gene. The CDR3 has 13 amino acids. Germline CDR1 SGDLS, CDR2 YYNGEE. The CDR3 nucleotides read TGTGCCAGCAGCGTAGGGGACAGGTCTGGCTACACCTTC. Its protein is CASSVGDRSGYTF.

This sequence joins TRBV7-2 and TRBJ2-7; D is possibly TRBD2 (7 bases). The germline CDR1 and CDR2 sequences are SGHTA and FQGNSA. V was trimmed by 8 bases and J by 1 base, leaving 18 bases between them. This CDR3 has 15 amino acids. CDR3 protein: CASGRGGAGSYEQYF. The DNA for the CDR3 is TGTGCCAGCGGTCGAGGGGGGGCGGGGTCCTACGAGCAGTACTTC. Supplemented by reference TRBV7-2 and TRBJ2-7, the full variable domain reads GAGVSQSPSNKVTEKGKDVELRCDPISGHTALYWYRQSLGQGLEFLIYFQGNSAPDKSGLPSDRFSAERTGGSVSTLTIQRTQQEDSAVYLCASGRGGAGSYEQYFGPGTRLTVT.

This CDR3 reads CASSNAASGGFNSHEQYF. CDR3 in DNA: TGCGCCAGCAGCAACGCCGCCTCAGGGGGCTTCAATTCCCACGAGCAGTACTTC. This chain links TRBV5-1 with TRBJ2-7; 8 bases map to TRBD1. Germline V gives CDR1 SGHRS, CDR2 YFSETQ. The V and J ends lost 4 bases and 5 bases, in that order; junction bases with no gene match: 20. The CDR3 contains 18 residues.

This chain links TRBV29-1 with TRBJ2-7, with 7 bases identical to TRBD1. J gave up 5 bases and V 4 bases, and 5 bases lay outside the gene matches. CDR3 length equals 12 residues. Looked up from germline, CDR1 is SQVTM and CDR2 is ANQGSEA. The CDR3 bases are TGCAGCGTTGTTGGGACAGTCCACGAGCAGTACTTC. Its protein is CSVVGTVHEQYF.

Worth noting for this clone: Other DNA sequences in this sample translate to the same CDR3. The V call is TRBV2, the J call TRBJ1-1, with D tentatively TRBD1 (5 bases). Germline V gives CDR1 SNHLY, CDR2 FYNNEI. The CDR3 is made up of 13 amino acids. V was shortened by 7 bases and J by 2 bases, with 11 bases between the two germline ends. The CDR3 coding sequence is TGTGCCAGCACCCGACAGATAAACACTGAAGCTTTCTTT. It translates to CASTRQINTEAFF. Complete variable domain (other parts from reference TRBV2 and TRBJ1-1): EPEVTQTPSHQVTQMGQEVILRCVPISNHLYFYWYRQILGQKVEFLVSFYNNEISEKSEIFDDQFSVERPDGSNFTLKIRSTKLEDSAMYFCASTRQINTEAFFGQGTRLTVV.

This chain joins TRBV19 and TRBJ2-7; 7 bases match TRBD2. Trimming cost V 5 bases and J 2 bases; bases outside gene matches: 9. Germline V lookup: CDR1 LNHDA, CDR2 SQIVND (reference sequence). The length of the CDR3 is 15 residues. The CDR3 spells CASSPGTTWAYEQYF. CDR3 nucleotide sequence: TGTGCCAGTAGTCCAGGGACTACCTGGGCCTACGAGCAGTACTTC.

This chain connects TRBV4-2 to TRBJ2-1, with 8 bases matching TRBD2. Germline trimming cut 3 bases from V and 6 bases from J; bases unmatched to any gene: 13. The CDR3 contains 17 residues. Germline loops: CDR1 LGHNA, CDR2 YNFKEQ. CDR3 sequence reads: CASSHPPPASGRNEQFF. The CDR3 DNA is TGTGCCAGCAGCCACCCGCCTCCGGCTAGCGGGCGCAATGAGCAGTTCTTC.

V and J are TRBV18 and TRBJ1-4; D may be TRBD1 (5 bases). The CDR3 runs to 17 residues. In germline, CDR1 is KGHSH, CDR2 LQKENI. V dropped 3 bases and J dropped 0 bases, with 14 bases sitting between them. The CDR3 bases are TGTGCCAGCTCACCGCAATGGGGACTAACAACTAATGAAAAACTGTTTTTT. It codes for CASSPQWGLTTNEKLFF.

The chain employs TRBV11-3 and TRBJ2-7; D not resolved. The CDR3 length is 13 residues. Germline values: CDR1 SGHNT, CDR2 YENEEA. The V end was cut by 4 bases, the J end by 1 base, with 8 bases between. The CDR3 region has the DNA TGTGCCAGCAGCTCAGGTGGATCCTACGAGCAGTACTTC. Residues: CASSSGGSYEQYF.